The clone carrying this TCR beta chain was observed at least ten times. What it binds is not known. Germline values: CDR1 MNHNS, CDR2 SASEGT. The CDR3 consists of 13 residues. V lost 7 bases, J lost 4 bases, and 5 bases stayed unmatched. The data were obtained in a study of identical twins. Broader study findings: For cord blood, abundant beta clonotypes had fewer insertions, unlike memory repertoires, which showed none.

TCRdb re-called the 5' RACE reads with MiXCR, one entry per CDR3 protein. The sample carries 200,000 to 250,000 distinct CDR3 sequences, approximately 7% recorded once. These data were also filed under a second study, of yellow fever vaccine responses in identical twins. That work states: As reported, the vaccine T cell response of twins seemed partly convergent and partly personalized.

The V call is TRBV6-1, the J call TRBJ2-7, with 9 bases that match TRBD2. This clonotype originated in a woman younger than 30 in good health. Source material: memory (CD45RO+) T cells sorted from blood. The CDR3 region is CASTPGLAYEQYF. The CDR3 DNA reads as TGTGCCAGCACCCCGGGACTAGCATACGAGCAGTACTTC.